The clone carrying this T cell receptor (beta chain) was seen only once. This specimen belongs to a study of blood T cells in healthy people across ages. Across the study: T cells yielded about one barcoded beta molecule per two cells through template switching.

A J-beta primer mix and a sample-barcoded 5' primer were used in a second PCR of roughly 6 to 11 cycles. TCRdb fed the 5' RACE reads into MiXCR, producing one record per CDR3 protein. Among about 1.4 million distinct CDR3 sequences listed, 59% were seen once. Trimming left V 0 bases short and J 8 bases short, with 16 bases between. The CDR3 length is 16 residues. Germline V gene data show CDR1 as MGHDK and CDR2 as SYGVNS. Healthy Caucasian individuals from Russia aged roughly 6 to 90 served as donors. J is TRBJ1-4 and V is TRBV25-1; a possible D gene is TRBD1 (6 bases). Specimen: blood. This sequence originates from a man aged 18 to 29 in good health. CDR3 nucleotides: TGTGCCAGCAGTGAATACTCCGACAGGAAGATCGAAAAACTGTTTTTT. Its protein product is CASSEYSDRKIEKLFF.